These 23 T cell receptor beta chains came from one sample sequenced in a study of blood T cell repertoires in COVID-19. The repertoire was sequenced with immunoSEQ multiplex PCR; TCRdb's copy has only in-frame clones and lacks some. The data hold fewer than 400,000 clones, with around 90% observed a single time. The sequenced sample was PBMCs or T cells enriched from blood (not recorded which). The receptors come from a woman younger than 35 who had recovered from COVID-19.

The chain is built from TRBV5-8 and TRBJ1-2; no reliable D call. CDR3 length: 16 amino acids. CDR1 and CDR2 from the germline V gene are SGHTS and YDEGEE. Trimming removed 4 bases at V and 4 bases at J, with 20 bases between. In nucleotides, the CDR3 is TGTGCCAGCAGCCTGGCGGTTCTTCACGGCGGCTATGGCTACACCTTC. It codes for CASSLAVLHGGYGYTF. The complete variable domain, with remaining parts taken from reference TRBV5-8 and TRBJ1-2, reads EAGVTQSPTHLIKTRGQQATLRCSPISGHTSVYWYQQALGLGLQFLLWYDEGEERNRGNFPPRFSGRQFPNYSSELNVNALELEDSALYLCASSLAVLHGGYGYTFGSGTRLTVV.

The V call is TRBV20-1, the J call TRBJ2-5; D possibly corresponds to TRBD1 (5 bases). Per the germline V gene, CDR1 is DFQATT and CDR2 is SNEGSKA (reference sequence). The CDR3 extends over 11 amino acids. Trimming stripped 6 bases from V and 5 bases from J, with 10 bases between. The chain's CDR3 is CSALSGETQYF. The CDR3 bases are TGCAGTGCCCTTTCAGGGGAGACCCAGTACTTC.

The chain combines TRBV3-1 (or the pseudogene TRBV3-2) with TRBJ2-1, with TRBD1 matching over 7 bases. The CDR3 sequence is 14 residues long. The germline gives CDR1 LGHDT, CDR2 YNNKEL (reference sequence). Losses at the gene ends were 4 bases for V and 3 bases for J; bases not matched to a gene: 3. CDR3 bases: TGTGCCAGCAGCCGGGGACAGTACTACAATGAGCAGTTCTTC. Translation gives CASSRGQYYNEQFF.

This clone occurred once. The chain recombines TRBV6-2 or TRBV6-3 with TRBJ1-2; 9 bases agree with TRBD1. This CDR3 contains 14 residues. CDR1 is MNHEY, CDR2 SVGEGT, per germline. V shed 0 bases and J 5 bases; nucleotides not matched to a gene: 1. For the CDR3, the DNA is TGTGCCAGCAGTTACTCGACAGGGGGGTATGGCTACACCTTC. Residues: CASSYSTGGYGYTF.

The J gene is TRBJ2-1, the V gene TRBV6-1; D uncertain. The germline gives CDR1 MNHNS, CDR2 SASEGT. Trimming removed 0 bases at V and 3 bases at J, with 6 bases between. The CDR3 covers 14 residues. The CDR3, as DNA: TGTGCCAGCAGTGAAGCGTCTAGCTACAATGAGCAGTTCTTC. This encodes CASSEASSYNEQFF.

In DNA form, the CDR3 reads TGTGCCAGCAGCTATCCGGGACAGGGGGTTGGTGAGCAGTTCTTC. Its translation: CASSYPGQGVGEQFF. The chain recombines TRBV5-4 with TRBJ2-1, with 11 bases that match TRBD1. Germline trimming cut 3 bases from V and 9 bases from J; bases unmatched to any gene: 8. The CDR3 is made up of 15 amino acids. The V gene's germline CDR1 is SGHNT and CDR2 YYREEE (reference sequence). The whole variable domain, remainder taken from reference TRBV5-4 and TRBJ2-1, is ETGVTQSPTHLIKTRGQQVTLRCSSQSGHNTVSWYQQALGQGPQFIFQYYREEENGRGNFPPRFSGLQFPNYSSELNVNALELDDSALYLCASSYPGQGVGEQFFGPGTRLTVL.

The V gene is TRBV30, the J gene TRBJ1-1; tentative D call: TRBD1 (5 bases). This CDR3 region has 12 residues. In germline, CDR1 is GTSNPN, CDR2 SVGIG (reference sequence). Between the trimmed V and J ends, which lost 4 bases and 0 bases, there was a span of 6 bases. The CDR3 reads CAWNRLNTEAFF. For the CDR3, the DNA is TGTGCCTGGAACAGGTTGAACACTGAAGCTTTCTTT.

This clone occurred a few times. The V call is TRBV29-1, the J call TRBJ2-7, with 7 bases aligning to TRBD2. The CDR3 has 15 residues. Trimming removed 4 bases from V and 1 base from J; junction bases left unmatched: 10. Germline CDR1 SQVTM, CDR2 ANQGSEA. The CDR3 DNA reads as TGCAGCGTTGCGAGGGGCGGGAGCAGGTCCTACGAGCAGTACTTC. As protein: CSVARGGSRSYEQYF.

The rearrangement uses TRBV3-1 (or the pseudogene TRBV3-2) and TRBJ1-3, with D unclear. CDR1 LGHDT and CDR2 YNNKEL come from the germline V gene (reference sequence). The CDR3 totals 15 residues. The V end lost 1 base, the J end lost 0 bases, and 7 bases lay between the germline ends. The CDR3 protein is CASSQARDSGNTIYF. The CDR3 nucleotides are TGTGCCAGCAGCCAAGCCCGAGACTCTGGAAACACCATATATTTT.

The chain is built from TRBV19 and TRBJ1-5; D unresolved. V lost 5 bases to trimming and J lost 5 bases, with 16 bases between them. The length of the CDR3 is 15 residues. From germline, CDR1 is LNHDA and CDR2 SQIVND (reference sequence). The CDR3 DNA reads TGTGCCAGTAGTGCCCGGGGTCGGGAGGATCAGCCCCAGCATTTT. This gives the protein CASSARGREDQPQHF.

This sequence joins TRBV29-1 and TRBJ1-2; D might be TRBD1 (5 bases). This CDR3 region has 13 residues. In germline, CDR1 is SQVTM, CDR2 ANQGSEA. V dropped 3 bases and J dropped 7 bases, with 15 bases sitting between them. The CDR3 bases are TGCAGCGTTGAGAAGGGCAGGGAGGCTGGCTACACCTTC. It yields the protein CSVEKGREAGYTF.

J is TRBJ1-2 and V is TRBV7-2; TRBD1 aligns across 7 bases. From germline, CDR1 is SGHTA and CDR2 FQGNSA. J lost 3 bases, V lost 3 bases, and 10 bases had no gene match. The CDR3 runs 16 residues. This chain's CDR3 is CASSLDPGGVYYGYTF. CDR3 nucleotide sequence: TGTGCCAGCAGCTTGGACCCAGGGGGTGTGTACTATGGCTACACCTTC.

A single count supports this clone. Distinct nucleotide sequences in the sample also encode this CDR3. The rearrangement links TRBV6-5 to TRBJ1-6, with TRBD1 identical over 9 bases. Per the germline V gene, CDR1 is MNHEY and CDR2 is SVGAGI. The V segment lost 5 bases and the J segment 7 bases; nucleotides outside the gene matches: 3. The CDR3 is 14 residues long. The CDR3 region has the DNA TGTGCCAGCAGTATGGACAGGGGCAATTCACCCCTCCACTTT. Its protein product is CASSMDRGNSPLHF.

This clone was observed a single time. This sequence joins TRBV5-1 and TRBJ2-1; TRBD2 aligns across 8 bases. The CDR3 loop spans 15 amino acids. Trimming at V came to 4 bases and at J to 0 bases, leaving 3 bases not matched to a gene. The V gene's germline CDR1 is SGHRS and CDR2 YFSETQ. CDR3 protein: CASSRSGSSYNEQFF. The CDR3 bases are TGCGCCAGCAGCAGGAGCGGGAGCTCCTACAATGAGCAGTTCTTC.

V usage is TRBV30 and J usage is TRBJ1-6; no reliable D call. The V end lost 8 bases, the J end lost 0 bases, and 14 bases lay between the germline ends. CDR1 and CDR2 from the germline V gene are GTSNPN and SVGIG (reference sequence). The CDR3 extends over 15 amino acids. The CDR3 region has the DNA TGTGCCCGAGGCGCGGGAAGCTCCTATAATTCACCCCTCCACTTT. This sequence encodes CARGAGSSYNSPLHF.

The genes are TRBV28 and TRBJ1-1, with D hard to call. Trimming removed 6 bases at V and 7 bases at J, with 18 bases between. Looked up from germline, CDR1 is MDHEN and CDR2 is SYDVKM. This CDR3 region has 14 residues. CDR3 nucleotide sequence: TGTGCCAGCAGCAAAATCCGAAGGGAGATTGAAGCTTTCTTT. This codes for CASSKIRREIEAFF.

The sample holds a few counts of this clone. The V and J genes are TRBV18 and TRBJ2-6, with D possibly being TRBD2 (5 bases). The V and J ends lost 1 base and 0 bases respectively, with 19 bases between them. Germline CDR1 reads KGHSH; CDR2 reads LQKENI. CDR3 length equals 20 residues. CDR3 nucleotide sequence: TGTGCCAGCTCACCACAGGGAAATGTCCCAGGACTCTCTGGGGCCAACGTCCTGACTTTC. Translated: CASSPQGNVPGLSGANVLTF.

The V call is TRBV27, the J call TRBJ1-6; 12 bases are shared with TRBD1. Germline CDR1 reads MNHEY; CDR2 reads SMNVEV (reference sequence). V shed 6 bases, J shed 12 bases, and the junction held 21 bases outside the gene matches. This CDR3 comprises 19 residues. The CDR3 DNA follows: TGTGCCAGCAGCCATCGGGACAGGGGGCCCCGTTTCCCATCAGAACCCCTCCACTTT. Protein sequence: CASSHRDRGPRFPSEPLHF.

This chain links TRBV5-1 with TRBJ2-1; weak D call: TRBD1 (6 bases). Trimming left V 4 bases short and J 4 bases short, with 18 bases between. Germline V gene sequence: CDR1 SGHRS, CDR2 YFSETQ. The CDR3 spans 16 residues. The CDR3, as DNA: TGCGCCAGCAGCACCAAAGAACAGGGCTTTTACAATGAGCAGTTCTTC. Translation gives CASSTKEQGFYNEQFF.

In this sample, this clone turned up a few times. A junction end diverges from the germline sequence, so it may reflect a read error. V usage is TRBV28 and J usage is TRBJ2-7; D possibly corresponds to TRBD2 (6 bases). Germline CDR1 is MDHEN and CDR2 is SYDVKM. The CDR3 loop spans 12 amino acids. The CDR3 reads CASRSRRGPCAF. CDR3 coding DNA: TGTGCCAGCAGGTCAAGGAGGGGACCGTGTGCCTTC.

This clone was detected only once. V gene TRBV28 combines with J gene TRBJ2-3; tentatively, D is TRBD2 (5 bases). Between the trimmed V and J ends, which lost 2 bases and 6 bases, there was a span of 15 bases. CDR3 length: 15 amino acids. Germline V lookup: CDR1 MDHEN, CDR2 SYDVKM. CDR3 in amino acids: CASSLGGKSADTQYF. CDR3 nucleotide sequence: TGTGCCAGCAGTTTAGGAGGCAAATCAGCGGATACGCAGTATTTT.

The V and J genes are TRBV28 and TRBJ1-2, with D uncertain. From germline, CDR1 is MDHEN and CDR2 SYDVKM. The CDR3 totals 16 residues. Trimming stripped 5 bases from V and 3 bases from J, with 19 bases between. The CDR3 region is CASSMLGEGRYYGYTF. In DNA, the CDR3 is TGTGCCAGCAGTATGCTCGGAGAGGGCCGCTACTATGGCTACACCTTC.

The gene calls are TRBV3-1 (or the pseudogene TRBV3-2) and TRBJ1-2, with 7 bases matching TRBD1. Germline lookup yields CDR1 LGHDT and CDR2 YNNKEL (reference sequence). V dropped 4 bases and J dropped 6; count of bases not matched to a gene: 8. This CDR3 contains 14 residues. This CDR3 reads CASSPGQESDGYTF. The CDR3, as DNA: TGTGCCAGCAGCCCCGGACAGGAATCAGATGGCTACACCTTC.